The next 11 T cell receptor beta chains were all read from a single sample in a study of long-term antiretroviral therapy in people with HIV. Running of the v3.0 immunoSEQ assay took place at survey level. Sequencing was performed with immunoSEQ multiplex PCR; in TCRdb, only in-frame clones are kept and a portion is missing. The sample lists some 28,000 clones, roughly 96% occurring once. The sample was unsorted PBMCs, taken 6 to 6.5 years after starting antiretroviral therapy. The receptors come from a young man with HIV.

The DNA for the CDR3 is TGTGCCAGCAACCCGGGAGCTGATCTAGATACGCAGTATTTT. Its protein product is CASNPGADLDTQYF. This rearrangement joins TRBV9 to TRBJ2-3; TRBD2 is a possible D gene (6 bases). The CDR3 is made up of 14 amino acids. CDR1 is SGDLS and CDR2 is YYNGEE in the germline V gene. V gave up 6 bases and J gave up 5 bases, with 16 bases separating them.

The CDR3 is CASSVSRRALSGGFGNTIYF. The CDR3 DNA follows: TGTGCCAGCAGCGTATCAAGAAGGGCCCTTTCGGGTGGGTTTGGAAACACCATATATTTT. The rearrangement joins TRBV9 to TRBJ1-3; no definite D call. Trimming took 1 base from V and 3 from J, leaving 26 bases between them. The CDR3 contains 20 residues. Germline lookup yields CDR1 SGDLS and CDR2 YYNGEE.

V and J are TRBV27 and TRBJ2-7, with TRBD1 matching 7 bases. CDR3 length: 14 residues. The V and J ends lost 3 bases and 6 bases, in that order; junction bases with no gene match: 8. Germline loops: CDR1 MNHEY, CDR2 SMNVEV (reference sequence). The CDR3 loop is CASSFLTGLGEQYF. CDR3 nucleotides: TGTGCCAGCAGTTTCCTGACAGGGCTGGGCGAGCAGTACTTC.

The chain carries TRBV6-6 and TRBJ1-5; no reliable D call. The germline V gene encodes CDR1 MNHNY and CDR2 SVGAGI (reference sequence). The CDR3 runs to 14 residues. The V end was cut by 6 bases, the J end by 6 bases, with 15 bases between. CDR3: CASSPVIGIQPQHF. The CDR3 DNA reads TGTGCCAGCAGCCCCGTAATAGGGATTCAGCCCCAGCATTTT.

The chain is built from TRBV9 and TRBJ2-2; D is possibly TRBD2 (6 bases). The ends were cut back, 8 bases at V and 7 bases at J, with 18 bases in the middle. Germline assignment: CDR1 SGDLS and CDR2 YYNGEE. The CDR3 is 14 amino acids. Here the CDR3 reads CASSQRSGDGELFF. The CDR3 region has the DNA TGTGCCAGTAGCCAGCGGTCGGGAGACGGGGAGCTGTTTTTT.

The chain links TRBV18 to TRBJ2-5; D gene unclear. This CDR3 has 13 residues. Germline V gives CDR1 KGHSH, CDR2 LQKENI. The V end lost 2 bases, the J end lost 4 bases, and 8 bases lay between the germline ends. The CDR3 is CASSPGLGETQYF. The CDR3 nucleotides read TGTGCCAGCTCACCAGGTCTCGGAGAGACCCAGTACTTC.

This chain uses TRBV29-1 with TRBJ1-2; D perhaps matches TRBD1 (5 bases). CDR1 SQVTM and CDR2 ANQGSEA come from the germline V gene. V lost 3 bases to trimming and J lost 7 bases, with 9 bases between them. The length of the CDR3 is 11 residues. DNA for the CDR3: TGCAGCGTTGATTCAGGGTTTGGCTACACCTTC. Protein: CSVDSGFGYTF. The variable domain in full, with the rest retrieved from reference TRBV29-1 and TRBJ1-2, is SAVISQKPSRDICQRGTSLTIQCQVDSQVTMMFWYRQQPGQSLTLIATANQGSEATYESGFVIDKFPISRPNLTFSTLTVSNMSPEDSSIYLCSVDSGFGYTFGSGTRLTVV.

A note on this clone: A read error may produce the germline difference seen at one junction end. This chain connects TRBV20-1 to TRBJ2-5; D may be TRBD1 or TRBD2 (5 bases each). This CDR3 has 11 residues. Germline V gene sequence: CDR1 DFQATT, CDR2 SNEGSKA (reference sequence). The chain's CDR3 is CSARDLGTPYF. The CDR3 DNA reads TGCAGTGCTAGAGATTTGGGGACCCCGTACTTC.

This sequence joins TRBV6-1 and TRBJ1-6, with D possibly matching TRBD1 (5 bases). Germline values: CDR1 MNHNS, CDR2 SASEGT. V was pared by 6 bases and J by 6 bases, with 15 bases between. This CDR3 contains 15 residues. CDR3 nucleotide sequence: TGTGCCAGCAGCCTACGACAGCCACGTAATTCACCCCTCCACTTT. Translating it yields CASSLRQPRNSPLHF.

The rearrangement uses TRBV4-3 and TRBJ2-6; no clear D. The germline CDR1 and CDR2 sequences are LGHNA and YSLEER. With 0 bases removed from V and 2 bases from J, the gap between germline ends came to 5 bases. CDR3 length: 15 amino acids. CDR3 in DNA: TGCGCCAGCAGCCAAGAGGAAACTGGGGCCAACGTCCTGACTTTC. Translated: CASSQEETGANVLTF.

The gene calls are TRBV2 and TRBJ2-2, with 9 bases aligning to TRBD2. Per germline, CDR1 SNHLY and CDR2 FYNNEI. Trimming cost V 4 bases and J 4 bases; bases outside gene matches: 4. The CDR3 is 15 amino acids. The CDR3 reads CASSVKRGVTGELFF. As DNA, the CDR3 is TGTGCCAGCAGTGTCAAGCGGGGGGTCACCGGGGAGCTGTTTTTT.